This TCR beta chain comes out of a study of blood T cell repertoires in COVID-19. As for the study in general: PBMCs, B-cell-depleted T cells, or T cells provided the cDNA or gDNA that made up the material.

Patients from Seattle were sampled longitudinally, starting during active infection. In the original workflow: How many nucleated cells were present was estimated from reference gene primer amplification. Sequencing was performed with immunoSEQ multiplex PCR; in TCRdb, only in-frame clones are kept and a portion is missing. V and J calls and clone size come straight from that table; D and trimming were deduced from the DNA. The data show about 420,000 clones, with 80% to 90% seen just once and about 0.91% held by the top ten. The source of this sequence is a man aged 18 to 35 with COVID-19, enrolled during active disease. The sample consisted of peripheral blood.

The CDR3 DNA reads TGTGCCAGCAGTTTATCCACGACAGGGGTAAAGGGTGAGCAGTTCTTC. Translating gives CASSLSTTGVKGEQFF. V is TRBV27 and J is TRBJ2-1; TRBD1 matches at 8 bases. Looked up from germline, CDR1 is MNHEY and CDR2 is SMNVEV (reference sequence). CDR3 length equals 16 residues. V shed 0 bases, J shed 9 bases, and the junction held 10 bases outside the gene matches.